The following is a T cell receptor (beta chain) sequence with its context. The data were taken from a study of blood T cell repertoires in COVID-19. Study information: The study drew acute and convalescent COVID-19 samples from the United States, Italy and Spain. The cDNA or gDNA used as material had been derived from T cells, B-cell-depleted T cells, or PBMCs.

In the original workflow: Nucleated cell counts were estimated from reference gene primer amplification. Measured with immunoSEQ multiplex PCR; TCRdb has only the in-frame clones, and not every one. The DNA gave D and trimming, while V, J and clone size come from that table. The sample lists about 86,000 clones, approximately 86% occurring once. Sample: peripheral blood. The source of this sequence is a man between 50 and 59 years old with acute or convalescent COVID-19.

CDR3 residues: CASRARQAPDTEAFF. The CDR3 DNA sequence: TGTGCCAGCAGAGCTCGACAGGCCCCCGACACTGAAGCTTTCTTT. The chain uses TRBV5-5 and TRBJ1-1; D may be TRBD1 (6 bases). The V gene's germline CDR1 is SGHKS and CDR2 YYEKEE (reference sequence). The germline V and J ends were trimmed by 5 bases and 3 bases, with 17 bases remaining between them. This CDR3 is built from 15 residues.